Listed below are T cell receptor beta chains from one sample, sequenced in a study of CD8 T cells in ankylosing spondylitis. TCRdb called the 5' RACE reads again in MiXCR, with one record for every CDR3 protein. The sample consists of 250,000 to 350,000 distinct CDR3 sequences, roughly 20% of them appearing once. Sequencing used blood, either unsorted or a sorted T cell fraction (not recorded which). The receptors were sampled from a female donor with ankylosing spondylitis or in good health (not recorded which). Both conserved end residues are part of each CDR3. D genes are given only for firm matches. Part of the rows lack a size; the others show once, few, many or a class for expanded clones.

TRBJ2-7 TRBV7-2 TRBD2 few TGTGCCAGCAGCGAAGCTTCTAGCGGGAGGGCCGAGCAGTACTTC CASSEASSGRAEQYF
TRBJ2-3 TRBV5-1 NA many TGCGCCAGCAGCTTCCCTAGCGAGGGGGATACGCAGTATTTT CASSFPSEGDTQYF
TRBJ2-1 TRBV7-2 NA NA TGTGCCAGCAGCTCCACGACTGGGTCCTACAATGAGCAGTTCTTC CASSSTTGSYNEQFF
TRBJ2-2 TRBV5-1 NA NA TGCGCCAGCAGCTTGGCCGTACGCACCGGGGAGCTGTTTTTT CASSLAVRTGELFF
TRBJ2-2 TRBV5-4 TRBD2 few TGTGCCAGCAGCGCCCAGCGGGGTGCGAACACCGGGGAGCTGTTTTTT CASSAQRGANTGELFF
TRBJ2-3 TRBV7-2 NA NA TGTGCCAGCGGGGCCTTGTGGACAGATACGCAGTATTTT CASGALWTDTQYF
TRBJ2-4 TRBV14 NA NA TGTGCCAGCAGCCAAGGTCCCAATAACATTCAGTACTTC CASSQGPNNIQYF
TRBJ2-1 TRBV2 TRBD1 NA TGTGCCAGCAGCGACAGGGGTCTCTACAATGAGCAGTTCTTC CASSDRGLYNEQFF
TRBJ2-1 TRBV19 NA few TGTGCCAGTAGCGAACCGGGCTCCTACAATGAGCAGTTCTTC CASSEPGSYNEQFF
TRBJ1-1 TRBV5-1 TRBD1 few TGCGCCAGCAGCTTGTACCCCGGGACAGGGAGGACTGAAGCTTTCTTT CASSLYPGTGRTEAFF
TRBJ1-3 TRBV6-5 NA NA TGTGCCAGCAGTTACTCCCCGGGAGGTTCACCTGGAAACACCATATATTTT CASSYSPGGSPGNTIYF
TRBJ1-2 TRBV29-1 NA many TGCAGCGTTGACCCCGGCTACACCTTC CSVDPGYTF
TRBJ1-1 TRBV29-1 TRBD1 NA TGCAGCGTTCACAGGGGCACTGAAGCTTTCTTT CSVHRGTEAFF
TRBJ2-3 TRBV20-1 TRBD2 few TGCAGTGCTAAGACTAGCGGGAACACAGATACGCAGTATTTT CSAKTSGNTDTQYF
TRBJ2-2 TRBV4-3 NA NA TGCGCCAGCAGCCAAGAGTGGCCGGGGACCGGGGAGCTGTTTTTT CASSQEWPGTGELFF
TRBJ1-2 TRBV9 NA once TGTGCCAGCAGCGTAGAGCAGGGGCTCACCTTC CASSVEQGLTF
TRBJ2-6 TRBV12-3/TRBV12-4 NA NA TGTGCCTTCTCCTTTGGGAACAGGTCCCCTGGGGCCAACGTCCTGACTTTC CAFSFGNRSPGANVLTF
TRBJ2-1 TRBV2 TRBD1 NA TGTGCCAGCAGAGACAGGGTAGTGGTCAATGAGCAGTTCTTC CASRDRVVVNEQFF
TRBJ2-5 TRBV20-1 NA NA TGCAGTGCTAGATTAATGGGACCAGATTACTTC CSARLMGPDYF
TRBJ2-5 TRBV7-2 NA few TGTGCCAGCAGCTTATGGCAGGGGTTAGAGACCCAGTACTTC CASSLWQGLETQYF
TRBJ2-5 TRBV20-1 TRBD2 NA TGCAGTGCTAGTGTTCTAGCGGGCGTGACCCAGTACTTC CSASVLAGVTQYF
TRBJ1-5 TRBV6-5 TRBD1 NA TGTGCCAGCAGTTACCCCACAGGGGGCGAGGGGCAGCCCCAGCATTTT CASSYPTGGEGQPQHF
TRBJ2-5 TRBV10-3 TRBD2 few TGTGCCATCAGTGAGTCTGGGGCTAGCGGGGGTCGTGAGACCCAGTACTTC CAISESGASGGRETQYF
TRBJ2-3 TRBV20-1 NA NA TGCAGTGCTATCTACACCGGACTCACAGATACGCAGTATTTT CSAIYTGLTDTQYF
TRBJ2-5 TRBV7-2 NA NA TGTGCCAGCAGCCCCCGGGAGAGCGAGACCCAGTACTTC CASSPRESETQYF
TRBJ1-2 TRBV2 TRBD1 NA TGTGCCAGCAGTGACGGGAGACAGGGGGCGTTAACCTTC CASSDGRQGALTF
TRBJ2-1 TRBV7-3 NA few TGTGCCAGCAGCCGACCGGGCGTTAACAATGAGCAGTTCTTC CASSRPGVNNEQFF
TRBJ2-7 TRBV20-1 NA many TGCAGTGCCGGGGTTTCCTACGAGCAGTACTTC CSAGVSYEQYF